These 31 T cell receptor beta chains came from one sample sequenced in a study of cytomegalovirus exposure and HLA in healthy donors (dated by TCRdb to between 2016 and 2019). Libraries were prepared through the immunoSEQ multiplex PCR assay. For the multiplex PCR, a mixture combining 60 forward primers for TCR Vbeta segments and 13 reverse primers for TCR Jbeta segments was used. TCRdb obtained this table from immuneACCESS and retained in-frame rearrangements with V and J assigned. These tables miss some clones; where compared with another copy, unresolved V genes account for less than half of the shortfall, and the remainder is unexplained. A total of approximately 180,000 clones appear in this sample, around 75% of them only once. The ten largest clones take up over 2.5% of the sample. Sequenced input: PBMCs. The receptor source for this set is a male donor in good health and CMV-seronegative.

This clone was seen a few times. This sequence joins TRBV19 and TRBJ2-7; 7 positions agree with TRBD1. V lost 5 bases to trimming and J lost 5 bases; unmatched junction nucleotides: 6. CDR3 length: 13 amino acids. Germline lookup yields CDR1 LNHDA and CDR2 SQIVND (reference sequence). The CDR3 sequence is CASSGGRGNEQYF. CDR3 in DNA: TGTGCCAGTAGTGGGGGCAGGGGGAACGAGCAGTACTTC.

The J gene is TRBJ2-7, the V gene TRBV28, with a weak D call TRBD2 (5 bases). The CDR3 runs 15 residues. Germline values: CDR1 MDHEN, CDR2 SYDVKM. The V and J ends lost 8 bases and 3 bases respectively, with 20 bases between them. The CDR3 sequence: CASGVFKDFNYEQYF. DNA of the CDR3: TGTGCCAGCGGTGTGTTCAAGGACTTCAACTACGAGCAGTACTTC.

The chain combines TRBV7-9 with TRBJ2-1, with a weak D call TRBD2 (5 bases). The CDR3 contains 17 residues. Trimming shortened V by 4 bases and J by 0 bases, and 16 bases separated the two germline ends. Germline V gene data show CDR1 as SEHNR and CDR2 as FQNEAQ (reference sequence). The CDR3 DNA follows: TGTGCCAGCAGCTCGCGAGCCCGGAGGAGCTCCTACAATGAGCAGTTCTTC. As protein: CASSSRARRSSYNEQFF.

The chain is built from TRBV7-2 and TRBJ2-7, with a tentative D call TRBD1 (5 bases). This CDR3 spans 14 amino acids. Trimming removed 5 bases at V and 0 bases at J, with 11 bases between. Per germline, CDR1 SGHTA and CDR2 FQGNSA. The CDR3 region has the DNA TGTGCCAGCAGCCGCCTGACAGACTCCTACGAGCAGTACTTC. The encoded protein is CASSRLTDSYEQYF.

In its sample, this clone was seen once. The CDR3 DNA is TGTGCCAGTTCCAGCCGGGGGAGGTTGACAGATACGCAGTATTTT. It encodes CASSSRGRLTDTQYF. The rearrangement joins TRBV19 to TRBJ2-3; a possible D gene is TRBD2 (6 bases). The germline V gene has CDR1 LNHDA and CDR2 SQIVND (reference sequence). The CDR3 runs to 15 residues. Trimming removed 8 bases from V and 3 bases from J, with 18 bases in between.

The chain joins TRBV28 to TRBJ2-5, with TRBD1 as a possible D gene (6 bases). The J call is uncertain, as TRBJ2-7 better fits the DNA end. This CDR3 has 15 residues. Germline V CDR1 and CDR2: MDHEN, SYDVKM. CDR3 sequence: CASSLDYRANDEQYF. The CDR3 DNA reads TGTGCCAGCAGTTTAGATTACAGGGCTAACGACGAGCAGTACTTC.

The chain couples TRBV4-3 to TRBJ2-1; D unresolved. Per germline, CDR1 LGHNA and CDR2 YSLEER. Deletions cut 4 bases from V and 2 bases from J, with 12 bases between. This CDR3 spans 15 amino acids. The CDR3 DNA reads TGCGCCAGCAGCCCTTCGAGGAAAGCCTACAATGAGCAGTTCTTC. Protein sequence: CASSPSRKAYNEQFF.

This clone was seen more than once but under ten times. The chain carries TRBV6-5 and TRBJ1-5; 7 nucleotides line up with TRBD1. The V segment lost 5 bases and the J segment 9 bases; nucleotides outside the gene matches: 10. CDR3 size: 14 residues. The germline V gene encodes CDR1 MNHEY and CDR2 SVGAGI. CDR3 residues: CASSTNRGLSPQHF. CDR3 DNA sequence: TGTGCCAGCAGTACTAACAGGGGCCTTTCGCCCCAGCATTTT.

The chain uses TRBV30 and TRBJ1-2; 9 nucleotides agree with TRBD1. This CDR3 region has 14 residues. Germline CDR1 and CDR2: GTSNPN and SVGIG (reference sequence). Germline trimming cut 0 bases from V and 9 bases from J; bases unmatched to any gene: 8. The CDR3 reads CAWSVGGTGLRYTF. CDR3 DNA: TGTGCCTGGAGTGTAGGAGGGACAGGGTTGCGCTACACCTTC.

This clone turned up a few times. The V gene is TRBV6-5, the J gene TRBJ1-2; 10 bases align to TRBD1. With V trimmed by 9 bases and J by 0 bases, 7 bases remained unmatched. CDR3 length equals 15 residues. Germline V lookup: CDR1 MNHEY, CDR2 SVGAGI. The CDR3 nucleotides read TGTGCCAGTGAAAGCGGACAGGGGGCTAACTATGGCTACACCTTC. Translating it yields CASESGQGANYGYTF.

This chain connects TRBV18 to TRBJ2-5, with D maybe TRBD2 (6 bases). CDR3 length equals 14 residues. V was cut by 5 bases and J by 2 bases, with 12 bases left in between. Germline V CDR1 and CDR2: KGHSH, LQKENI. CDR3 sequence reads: CASSDIGGQETQYF. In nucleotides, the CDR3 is TGTGCCAGCTCAGATATTGGAGGGCAAGAGACCCAGTACTTC.

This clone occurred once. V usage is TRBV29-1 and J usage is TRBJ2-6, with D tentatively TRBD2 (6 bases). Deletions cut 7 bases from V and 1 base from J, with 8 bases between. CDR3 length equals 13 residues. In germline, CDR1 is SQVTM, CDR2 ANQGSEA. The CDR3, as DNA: TGCAGCGGGGGGGAATCTGGGGCCAACGTCCTGACTTTC. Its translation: CSGGESGANVLTF.

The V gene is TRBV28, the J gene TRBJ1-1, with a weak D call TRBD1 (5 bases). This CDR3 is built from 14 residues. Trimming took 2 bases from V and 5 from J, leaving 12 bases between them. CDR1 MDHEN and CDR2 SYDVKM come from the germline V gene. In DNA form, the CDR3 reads TGTGCCAGCAGTTTAGCGGGGACGGGGACTGAAGCTTTCTTT. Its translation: CASSLAGTGTEAFF.

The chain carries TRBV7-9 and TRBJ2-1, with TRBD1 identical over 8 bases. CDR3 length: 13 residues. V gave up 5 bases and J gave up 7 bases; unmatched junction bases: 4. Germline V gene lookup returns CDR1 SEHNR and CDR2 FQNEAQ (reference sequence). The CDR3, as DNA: TGTGCCAGCAGCCGGACAGGGATTAATGAGCAGTTCTTC. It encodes CASSRTGINEQFF.

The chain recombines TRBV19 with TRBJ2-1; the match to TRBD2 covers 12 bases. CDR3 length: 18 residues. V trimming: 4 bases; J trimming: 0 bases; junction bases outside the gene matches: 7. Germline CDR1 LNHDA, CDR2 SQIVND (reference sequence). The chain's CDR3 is CASSRLAGAMSSYNEQFF. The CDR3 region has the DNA TGTGCCAGTAGTAGACTAGCGGGGGCTATGAGCTCCTACAATGAGCAGTTCTTC.

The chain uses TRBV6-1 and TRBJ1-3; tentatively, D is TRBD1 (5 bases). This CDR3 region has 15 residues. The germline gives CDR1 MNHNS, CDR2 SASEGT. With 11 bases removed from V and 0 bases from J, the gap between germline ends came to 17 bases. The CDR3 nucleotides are TGTGCCCTGGGCCGACAGCCTAACTCTGGAAACACCATATATTTT. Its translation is CALGRQPNSGNTIYF.

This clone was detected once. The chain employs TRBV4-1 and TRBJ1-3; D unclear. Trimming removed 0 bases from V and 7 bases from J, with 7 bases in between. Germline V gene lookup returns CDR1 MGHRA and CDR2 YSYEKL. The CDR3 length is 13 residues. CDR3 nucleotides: TGCGCCAGCAGCCAAGACGAGGGTAACACCATATATTTT. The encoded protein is CASSQDEGNTIYF.

As DNA, the CDR3 is TGTGCCAGCAGCCCGGACCAGCTAGCGGCCTACGAGCAGTACTTC. Translating it yields CASSPDQLAAYEQYF. The chain carries TRBV11-2 and TRBJ2-7, with 7 bases aligning to TRBD2. The CDR3 spans 15 residues. Unmatched junction bases numbered 9, after V lost 5 bases and J lost 2 bases. CDR1 and CDR2 from the germline V gene are SGHAT and FQNNGV.

Here the CDR3 reads CASSHSYEQYF. DNA of the CDR3: TGTGCCAGCTCACACTCCTACGAGCAGTACTTC. This chain links TRBV18 with TRBJ2-5; the D is unclear. The J call may be incorrect, as the DNA end agrees better with TRBJ2-7. Germline CDR1 is KGHSH and CDR2 is LQKENI. This CDR3 comprises 11 residues.

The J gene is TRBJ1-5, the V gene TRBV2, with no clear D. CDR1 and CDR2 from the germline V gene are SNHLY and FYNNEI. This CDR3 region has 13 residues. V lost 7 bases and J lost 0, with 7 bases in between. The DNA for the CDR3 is TGTGCCAGCAATGTCTATAGCAATCAGCCCCAGCATTTT. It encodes CASNVYSNQPQHF.

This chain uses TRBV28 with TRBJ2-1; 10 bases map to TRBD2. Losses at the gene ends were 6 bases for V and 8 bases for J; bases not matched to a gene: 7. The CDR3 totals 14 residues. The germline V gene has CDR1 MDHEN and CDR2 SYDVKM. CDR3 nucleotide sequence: TGTGCCAGCAGCCCGGGACTAGCGTATGATGAGCAGTTCTTC. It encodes CASSPGLAYDEQFF.

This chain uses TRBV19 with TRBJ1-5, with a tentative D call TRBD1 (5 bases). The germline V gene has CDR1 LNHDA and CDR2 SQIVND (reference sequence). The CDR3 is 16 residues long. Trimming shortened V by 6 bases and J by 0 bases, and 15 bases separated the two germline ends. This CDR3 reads CASSPWGGISNQPQHF. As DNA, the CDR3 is TGTGCCAGTAGCCCCTGGGGCGGAATTAGCAATCAGCCCCAGCATTTT.

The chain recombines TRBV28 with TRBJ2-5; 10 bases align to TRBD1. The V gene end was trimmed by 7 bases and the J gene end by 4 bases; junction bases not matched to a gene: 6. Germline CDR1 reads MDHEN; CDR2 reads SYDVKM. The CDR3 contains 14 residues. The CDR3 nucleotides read TGTGCCAGCATCCCGACAGGGGGCGCAGAGACCCAGTACTTC. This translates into CASIPTGGAETQYF. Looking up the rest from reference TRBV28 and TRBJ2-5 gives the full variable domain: DVKVTQSSRYLVKRTGEKVFLECVQDMDHENMFWYRQDPGLGLRLIYFSYDVKMKEKGDIPEGYSVSREKKERFSLILESASTNQTSMYLCASIPTGGAETQYFGPGTRLLVL.

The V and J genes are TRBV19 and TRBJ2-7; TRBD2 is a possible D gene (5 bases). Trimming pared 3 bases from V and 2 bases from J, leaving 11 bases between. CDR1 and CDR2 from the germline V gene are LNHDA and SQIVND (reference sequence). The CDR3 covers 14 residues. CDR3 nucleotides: TGTGCCAGTAGTATCTCCGGAGGAGCCTACGAGCAGTACTTC. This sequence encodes CASSISGGAYEQYF.

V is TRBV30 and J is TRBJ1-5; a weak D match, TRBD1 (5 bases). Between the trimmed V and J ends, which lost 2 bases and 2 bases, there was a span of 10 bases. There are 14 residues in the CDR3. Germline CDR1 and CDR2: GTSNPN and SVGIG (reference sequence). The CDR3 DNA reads TGTGCCTGGAGTTGGGGCAGGGGCAATCAGCCCCAGCATTTT. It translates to CAWSWGRGNQPQHF.

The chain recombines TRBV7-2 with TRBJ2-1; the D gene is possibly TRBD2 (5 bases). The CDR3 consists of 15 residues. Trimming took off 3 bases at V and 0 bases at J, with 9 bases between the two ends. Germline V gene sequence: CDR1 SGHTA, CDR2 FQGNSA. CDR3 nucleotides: TGTGCCAGCAGCTTCAGGACTCTCTCCTACAATGAGCAGTTCTTC. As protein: CASSFRTLSYNEQFF.

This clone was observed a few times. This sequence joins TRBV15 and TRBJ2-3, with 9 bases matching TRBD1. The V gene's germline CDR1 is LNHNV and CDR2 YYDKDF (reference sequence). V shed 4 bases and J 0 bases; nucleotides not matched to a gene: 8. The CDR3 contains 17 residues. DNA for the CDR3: TGTGCCACCAGCATACCCCTTGGACAGGGGAGCACAGATACGCAGTATTTT. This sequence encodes CATSIPLGQGSTDTQYF.

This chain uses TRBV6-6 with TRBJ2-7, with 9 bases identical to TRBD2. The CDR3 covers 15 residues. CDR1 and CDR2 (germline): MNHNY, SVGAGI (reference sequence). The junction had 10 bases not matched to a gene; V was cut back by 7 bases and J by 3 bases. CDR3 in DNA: TGTGCCAGCAAGTTACAGCTAGCGGGATACTACGAGCAGTACTTC. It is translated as CASKLQLAGYYEQYF.

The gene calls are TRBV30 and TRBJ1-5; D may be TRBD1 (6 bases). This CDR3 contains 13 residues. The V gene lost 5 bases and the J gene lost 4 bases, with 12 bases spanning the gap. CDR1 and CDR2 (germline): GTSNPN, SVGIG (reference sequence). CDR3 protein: CAWSTGFNQPQHF. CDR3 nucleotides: TGTGCCTGGTCGACAGGTTTTAATCAGCCCCAGCATTTT. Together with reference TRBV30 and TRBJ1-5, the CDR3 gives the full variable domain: SQTIHQWPATLVQPVGSPLSLECTVEGTSNPNLYWYRQAAGRGLQLLFYSVGIGQISSEVPQNLSASRPQDRQFILSSKKLLLSDSGFYLCAWSTGFNQPQHFGDGTRLSIL.

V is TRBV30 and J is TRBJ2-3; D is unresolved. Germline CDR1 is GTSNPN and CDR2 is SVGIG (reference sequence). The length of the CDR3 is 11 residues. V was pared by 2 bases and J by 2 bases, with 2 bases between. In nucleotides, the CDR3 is TGTGCCTGGAGTCTCACAGATACGCAGTATTTT. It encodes CAWSLTDTQYF.

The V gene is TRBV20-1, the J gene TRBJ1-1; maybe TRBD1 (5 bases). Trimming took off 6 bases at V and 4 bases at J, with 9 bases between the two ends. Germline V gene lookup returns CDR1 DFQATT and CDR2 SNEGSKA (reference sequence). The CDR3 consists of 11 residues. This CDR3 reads CSAEGATEAFF. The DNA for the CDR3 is TGCAGTGCAGAAGGGGCCACTGAAGCTTTCTTT.